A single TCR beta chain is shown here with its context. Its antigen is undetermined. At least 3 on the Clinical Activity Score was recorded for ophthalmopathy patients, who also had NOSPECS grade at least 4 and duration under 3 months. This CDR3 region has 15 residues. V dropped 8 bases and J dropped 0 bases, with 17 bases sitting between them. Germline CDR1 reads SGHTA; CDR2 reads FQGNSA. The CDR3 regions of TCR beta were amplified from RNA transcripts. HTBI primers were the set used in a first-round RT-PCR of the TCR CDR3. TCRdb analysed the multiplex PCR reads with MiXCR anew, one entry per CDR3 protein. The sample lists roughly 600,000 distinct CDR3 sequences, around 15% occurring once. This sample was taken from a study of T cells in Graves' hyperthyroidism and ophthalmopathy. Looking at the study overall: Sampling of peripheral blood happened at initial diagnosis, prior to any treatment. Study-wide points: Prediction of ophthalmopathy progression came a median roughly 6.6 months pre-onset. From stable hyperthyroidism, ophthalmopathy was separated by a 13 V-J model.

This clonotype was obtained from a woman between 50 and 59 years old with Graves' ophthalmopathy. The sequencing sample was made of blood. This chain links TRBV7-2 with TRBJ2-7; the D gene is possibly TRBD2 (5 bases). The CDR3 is CASQEVRQVSYEQYF. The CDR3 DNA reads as TGTGCCAGCCAGGAGGTTCGGCAGGTCTCCTACGAGCAGTACTTC.